These T cell receptor beta chains were read from a single sample in a study of human T cells and chemical hapten exposure. TCRdb re-derived calls from the RACE reads in MiXCR, one entry per CDR3 protein. The sample carries about 69,000 distinct CDR3 sequences, around 30% recorded once. Specimen: whole blood, collected in connection with sensitization to the hapten diphenylcyclopropenone (DPC). The origin of the receptors is a man aged 40-55 years with alopecia areata. Some clones in this sample may be carry-over from other donors' samples. Each CDR3 is given with its conserved first and last residue.

CDR3	length	J	V
CASQGGALSYNEQFF	15	TRBJ2-1	TRBV28
CASRGYGRGNQPQHF	15	TRBJ1-5	TRBV28
CASRGLAGARETQYF	15	TRBJ2-5	TRBV6-2/TRBV6-3
CASSGQGTEAFF	12	TRBJ1-1	TRBV19
CASSLKRTNTEAFF	14	TRBJ1-1	TRBV27
CASRAGTGHREQYF	14	TRBJ2-7	TRBV6-5
CSARDLGLADTGELFF	16	TRBJ2-2	TRBV20-1
CASRRYSNQPQHF	13	TRBJ1-5	TRBV6-5
CASSQTQSNQPQHF	14	TRBJ1-5	TRBV6-2/TRBV6-3
CASSTASGRLGEQFF	15	TRBJ2-1	TRBV5-1
CASSLIAGSHNEQFF	15	TRBJ2-1	TRBV7-8
CASSLGQLVETQYF	14	TRBJ2-5	TRBV5-5
CASSRNTEAFF	11	TRBJ1-1	TRBV7-9
CASRSGTSAYNEQFF	15	TRBJ2-1	TRBV5-4
CASSLTVLNNQPQHF	15	TRBJ1-5	TRBV7-8
CASSYGGSGANVLTF	15	TRBJ2-6	TRBV6-5
CASSVSTVLYEQYF	14	TRBJ2-7	TRBV2
CSARDSLTSLDSYNEQFF	18	TRBJ2-1	TRBV20-1
CASSRGRGSTNEKLFF	16	TRBJ1-4	TRBV18
CASSEGDSLTGELFF	15	TRBJ2-2	TRBV6-5
CASRPGALQETQYF	14	TRBJ2-5	TRBV6-6
CASRQYNEQFF	11	TRBJ2-1	TRBV6-5
CASSKTGFYEQYF	13	TRBJ2-7	TRBV7-9
CSARLTTSGRTRYEQYF	17	TRBJ2-7	TRBV20-1
CASSPGLAPTSYNEQFF	17	TRBJ2-1	TRBV5-1
CASSQDRTSGAKEQFF	16	TRBJ2-1	TRBV4-3
CASSYSIPGSSGANVLTF	18	TRBJ2-6	TRBV6-5
CASSRTSGSYNEQFF	15	TRBJ2-1	TRBV6-5
CASSEPLTGSEQYF	14	TRBJ2-7	TRBV2
CASGAGQGSDTQYF	14	TRBJ2-3	TRBV12-5
CASSYDRGNNSPLHF	15	TRBJ1-6	TRBV6-5
CSARDSPMGGSPLHF	15	TRBJ1-6	TRBV20-1
CASSFSGPSYNEQFF	15	TRBJ2-1	TRBV7-9
CSARVSSANTGELFF	15	TRBJ2-2	TRBV20-1
CASSVNTEAFF	11	TRBJ1-1	TRBV7-2
CASSLSIGLANNEQFF	16	TRBJ2-1	TRBV3-1
CSANPGRSSYNSPLHF	16	TRBJ1-6	TRBV20-1
CASSLGFQGAYEQYF	15	TRBJ2-7	TRBV7-2
CASSYDDTGIYEQYF	15	TRBJ2-7	TRBV6-2/TRBV6-3
CASSYSLKRAGNTIYF	16	TRBJ1-3	TRBV6-5
CASSFLDRGEEAFF	14	TRBJ1-1	TRBV7-9
CASSQGRPNSPLHF	14	TRBJ1-6	TRBV14
CASSPDPTRETQYF	14	TRBJ2-5	TRBV12-3/TRBV12-4
CASSSSTSGRAAGELFF	17	TRBJ2-2	TRBV5-1
CAIRGGQTWGANVLTF	16	TRBJ2-6	TRBV10-2
CASSWQREGGNEQFF	15	TRBJ2-1	TRBV5-5
CASSEESGTSTDTQYF	16	TRBJ2-3	TRBV2
CSVEGGSSDTQYF	13	TRBJ2-3	TRBV29-1
CASSLTGGAETQYF	14	TRBJ2-5	TRBV7-2
CASSPGTVFNQPQHF	15	TRBJ1-5	TRBV18
CASSYSRGPNQPQHF	15	TRBJ1-5	TRBV6-5
CSARPDVTYEQYF	13	TRBJ2-7	TRBV20-1
CASMTGLWGTEAFF	14	TRBJ1-1	TRBV2
CASSLAGPISGSNEQFF	17	TRBJ2-1	TRBV7-2
CASTTTRTGVWDTQYF	16	TRBJ2-3	TRBV27
CASSPGTGGGTEAFF	15	TRBJ1-1	TRBV6-5
CASSPLRGRDTEAFF	15	TRBJ1-1	TRBV28
CASSDDRRTDTQYF	14	TRBJ2-3	TRBV19
CASRKRDSYEQYF	13	TRBJ2-7	TRBV6-5